This TCR beta chain was documented in a study of T-cell memory formation after mild COVID-19. Trimming at V came to 5 bases and at J to 2 bases, leaving 11 bases not matched to a gene. The CDR3 loop spans 15 amino acids. CDR1 and CDR2 (germline): DFQATT, SNEGSKA (reference sequence). Sample barcodes and UMIs were carried by the TCR alpha and TCR beta cDNA libraries that 5'RACE generated with constant-segment primers. One entry per CDR3 protein results from TCRdb running MiXCR on the 5' RACE reads. This table holds around 160,000 distinct CDR3 sequences, around a tenth found once. The sample taken for sequencing was PBMCs or a T cell subset sorted from them (not recorded which). The receptor comes from a man younger than 35 who had mild COVID-19 (a few samples of this study predate the infection). Cell type and time point are not known. The gene calls are TRBV20-1 and TRBJ1-2; 7 bases agree with TRBD1. The CDR3 DNA is TGCAGTGCTCCACCTGGGACAGTGCTGAACTATGGCTACACCTTC. Residues: CSAPPGTVLNYGYTF.